The sequence of this T cell receptor beta chain was determined in a study of graft-versus-host responses after intestinal transplantation. In the study overall: In this cohort, recipients had multivisceral, liver-intestinal, or isolated intestinal transplants. Study observations and caveats: Across patients carrying graft-donor T cell macrochimerism, allografts held high graft-versus-host to host-versus-graft clonal ratios. With peak circulating GvH clone levels came an association with early post-transplant HvG declines. Marrow from the recipient contained GvH clones, some of which had appeared first in ileum or blood.

The data were produced by immunoSEQ multiplex PCR, yet TCRdb's version contains in-frame clones alone and is incomplete. This table has roughly 130,000 clones, around 90% appearing once. To note about this clone: The antigen remains undetermined.

CDR3 length: 14 residues. J was trimmed by 1 base and V by 6 bases; bases with no gene match: 1. Germline lookup yields CDR1 SGHDT and CDR2 YYEEEE. This sequence was found in a human donor who received an intestinal transplant. The V call is TRBV5-6, the J call TRBJ2-7; 13 nucleotides agree with TRBD2. Material: unstimulated CD4+ T cells sorted from spleen or lymph node cells, obtained before intestinal transplant. CDR3 amino acids: CASTGLAGSYEQYF. The CDR3 DNA follows: TGTGCCAGCACGGGACTAGCGGGATCCTACGAGCAGTACTTC.